This T cell receptor beta chain derives from a study of blood T cell repertoires in COVID-19. Study overall: PBMCs, B-cell-depleted T cells, or T cells provided the cDNA or gDNA that made up the material.

This table comes from immunoSEQ multiplex PCR, and its TCRdb copy is limited to in-frame clones, with some not included. Of just under 250,000 clones in the sample, around 85% were seen once. Germline V gives CDR1 LNHDA, CDR2 SQIVND (reference sequence). The CDR3 is 18 residues long. Unmatched junction bases numbered 11, after V lost 4 bases and J lost 1 base. The sample consisted of peripheral blood. The chain joins TRBV19 to TRBJ1-5, with 9 bases matching TRBD1. This TCR was sampled from a woman under 40 who had recovered from COVID-19. The DNA of the CDR3 is TGTGCCAGTAGTAGTACGCGGGACAGGGTATTAAGCAATCAGCCCCAGCATTTT. Protein sequence: CASSSTRDRVLSNQPQHF.